The next 17 T cell receptor beta chains were all read from a single sample in a study of T cell changes during pregnancy in multiple sclerosis. Method: immunoSEQ multiplex PCR; TCRdb's copy keeps in-frame clones and lacks some. The sample records under 100,000 clones, roughly 93% being singletons. The specimen comprised peripheral blood, sampled in the third trimester of pregnancy. The receptors come from a female donor with multiple sclerosis, enrolled in a pregnancy study.

The V call is TRBV5-1, the J call TRBJ2-7; 12 bases fit TRBD1. V lost 4 bases, J lost 0 bases, and 2 bases stayed unmatched. In germline, CDR1 is SGHRS, CDR2 YFSETQ. This CDR3 is 15 amino acids long. In DNA form, the CDR3 reads TGCGCCAGCAGCCTGGGACAGGGGGCCTCCTACGAGCAGTACTTC. The encoded protein is CASSLGQGASYEQYF.

This chain joins TRBV20-1 and TRBJ2-1; D possibly corresponds to TRBD1 (6 bases). Germline V lookup: CDR1 DFQATT, CDR2 SNEGSKA (reference sequence). Trimming shortened V by 8 bases and J by 1 base, and 6 bases separated the two germline ends. The CDR3 extends over 11 amino acids. In nucleotides, the CDR3 is TGCAGTAGGGGGTCCTACAATGAGCAGTTCTTC. Amino acids: CSRGSYNEQFF.

In this sample, this clone turned up once. J is TRBJ1-2 and V is TRBV7-2; D possibly corresponds to TRBD1 (6 bases). Trimming cost V 1 base and J 7 bases, with 10 bases left between them. Germline assignment: CDR1 SGHTA and CDR2 FQGNSA. The CDR3 covers 13 residues. The CDR3 coding sequence is TGTGCCAGCAGCTTAGGGGGGCGAGCTGGCTACACCTTC. It translates to CASSLGGRAGYTF.

The genes are TRBV4-1 and TRBJ2-5, with 7 bases that match TRBD1. V gave up 6 bases and J gave up 5 bases; unmatched junction bases: 9. Germline loops: CDR1 MGHRA, CDR2 YSYEKL. This CDR3 comprises 14 residues. The CDR3 sequence is CASSRGHSEETQYF. The CDR3 coding sequence is TGCGCCAGCAGTAGGGGGCACTCCGAGGAGACCCAGTACTTC.

The chain employs TRBV7-9 and TRBJ1-2; TRBD1 is a possible D gene (6 bases). Germline CDR1 SEHNR, CDR2 FQNEAQ (reference sequence). The CDR3 length is 13 residues. Between the trimmed V and J ends, which lost 5 bases and 6 bases, there was a span of 13 bases. For the CDR3, the DNA is TGTGCCAGCAGCCCCCGGACAGCGAATGGCTACACCTTC. It encodes CASSPRTANGYTF.

The genes are TRBV27 and TRBJ1-2; D is undetermined. The V end lost 3 bases, the J end lost 6 bases, and 11 bases lay between the germline ends. The CDR3 is 13 residues long. Looked up from germline, CDR1 is MNHEY and CDR2 is SMNVEV (reference sequence). For the CDR3, the DNA is TGTGCCAGCAGTTTGCGGGGATGGGATGGCTACACCTTC. Protein product: CASSLRGWDGYTF.

The rearrangement uses TRBV7-8 and TRBJ1-5; no clear D gene. In germline, CDR1 is SGHVS, CDR2 FQNEAQ. This CDR3 has 17 residues. The V gene lost 1 base and the J gene lost 0 bases, with 13 bases spanning the gap. The CDR3 loop is CASSLGADTYSNQPQHF. The DNA of the CDR3 is TGTGCCAGCAGCTTAGGGGCAGATACTTATAGCAATCAGCCCCAGCATTTT.

The chain employs TRBV2 and TRBJ2-3; 9 bases map to TRBD1. CDR1 and CDR2 from the germline V gene are SNHLY and FYNNEI. V was pared by 7 bases and J by 1 base, with 15 bases of the junction left unmatched. The CDR3 is 18 amino acids. CDR3 residues: CASTLQGATRAGTDTQYF. CDR3 bases: TGTGCCAGCACCCTACAGGGGGCGACGAGGGCCGGCACAGATACGCAGTATTTT.

The genes are TRBV25-1 and TRBJ2-1, with a weak D call TRBD2 (5 bases). In germline, CDR1 is MGHDK, CDR2 SYGVNS. Deletions cut 2 bases from V and 4 bases from J, with 18 bases between. The CDR3 runs to 17 residues. The CDR3 nucleotides are TGTGCCAGCAGTGAAGACGCTTTGGGGAGCCCTTACAATGAGCAGTTCTTC. This codes for CASSEDALGSPYNEQFF.

The rearrangement links TRBV6-4 to TRBJ1-1, with D perhaps matching TRBD1 (6 bases). V gave up 2 bases and J gave up 0 bases, with 19 bases separating them. Germline V gene data show CDR1 as MRHNA and CDR2 as SNTAGT. This CDR3 contains 18 residues. CDR3 protein: CASSDPSGTTHLNTEAFF. The CDR3 DNA is TGTGCCAGCAGTGACCCTTCCGGGACAACTCACTTGAACACTGAAGCTTTCTTT.

V is TRBV7-8 and J is TRBJ2-7; D might be TRBD1 (5 bases). Germline V CDR1 and CDR2: SGHVS, FQNEAQ. V was cut by 5 bases and J by 5 bases, with 19 bases left in between. The CDR3 contains 15 residues. The CDR3 loop is CASSKTEAQGDEQYF. For the CDR3, the DNA is TGTGCCAGCAGCAAGACAGAAGCACAAGGCGACGAGCAGTACTTC.

The rearrangement uses TRBV4-1 and TRBJ1-4; maybe TRBD1 (5 bases). With 2 bases removed from V and 8 bases from J, the gap between germline ends came to 21 bases. The germline gives CDR1 MGHRA, CDR2 YSYEKL. CDR3 size: 17 residues. CDR3 region: CASSQTFTPGVVEKLFF. The CDR3 DNA reads TGCGCCAGCAGCCAAACTTTCACGCCGGGGGTTGTGGAAAAACTGTTTTTT.

The chain uses TRBV4-1 and TRBJ1-1; D is undetermined. The CDR3 length is 17 residues. Trimming cost V 1 base and J 0 bases, with 15 bases left between them. Per germline, CDR1 MGHRA and CDR2 YSYEKL. This CDR3 reads CASSQVSRHRMNTEAFF. In DNA form, the CDR3 reads TGCGCCAGCAGCCAAGTTTCGCGTCACCGAATGAACACTGAAGCTTTCTTT.

The gene calls are TRBV7-8 and TRBJ2-1, with D possibly being TRBD2 (6 bases). There are 16 residues in the CDR3. Trimming took 3 bases from V and 4 from J, leaving 16 bases between them. Germline CDR1 is SGHVS and CDR2 is FQNEAQ. CDR3 sequence: CASSFGSGVLYNEQFF. CDR3 sequence (DNA): TGTGCCAGCAGCTTTGGGTCGGGGGTCCTTTACAATGAGCAGTTCTTC.

The chain carries TRBV19 and TRBJ2-3, with a possible D match to TRBD2 (5 bases). Per germline, CDR1 LNHDA and CDR2 SQIVND (reference sequence). This CDR3 is built from 15 residues. The V and J ends lost 9 bases and 4 bases respectively, with 20 bases between them. CDR3: CASSTSGQAPDTQYF. The CDR3 region has the DNA TGTGCCAGCTCAACCAGCGGTCAGGCGCCAGATACGCAGTATTTT.

This clone was detected only once. This chain uses TRBV6-5 with TRBJ2-1, with 9 bases fitting TRBD1. This CDR3 has 16 residues. The V gene end was trimmed by 2 bases and the J gene end by 7 bases; junction bases not matched to a gene: 9. Germline CDR1 MNHEY, CDR2 SVGAGI. The CDR3 sequence is CASSYSSGQGGNEQFF. Here the CDR3 DNA reads TGTGCCAGCAGTTACAGCTCGGGACAGGGCGGAAATGAGCAGTTCTTC.

The rearrangement uses TRBV6-5 and TRBJ2-7; D might be TRBD1 (9 bases). V was trimmed by 6 bases and J by 6 bases, leaving 21 bases between them. Germline V gives CDR1 MNHEY, CDR2 SVGAGI. The CDR3 covers 15 residues. In DNA, the CDR3 is TGTGCCAGCAGACGTACAGGGGGCGCGGGGGGCGAGCAGTACTTC. Translated: CASRRTGGAGGEQYF.